These 25 T cell receptor beta chains were all obtained from the same sample, sequenced in a study of T cells after yellow fever vaccination. In TCRdb, the 5' RACE reads were re-called with MiXCR into one record per CDR3 protein. The sample lists under 400,000 distinct CDR3 sequences, approximately 13% occurring once. This material consisted of CD4+ T cells sorted from PBMCs, taken 15 days after the yellow fever booster vaccination. These receptors were taken from a young man who received the YFV17D yellow fever vaccine.

This clonotype was counted a few times. The chain joins TRBV29-1 to TRBJ2-3; TRBD1 agrees at 10 bases. The germline CDR1 and CDR2 sequences are SQVTM and ANQGSEA. V dropped 6 bases and J dropped 4; count of bases not matched to a gene: 7. The CDR3 is 14 amino acids. CDR3 DNA: TGCAGCGTGGCTCCGGGACAGGGGCCAGATACGCAGTATTTT. It yields the protein CSVAPGQGPDTQYF.

This clonotype has just a few counts. The CDR3 DNA is TGTGCCAGCAGCCATTCGGGACAGGGGGAAGGCTACACCTTC. Translating it yields CASSHSGQGEGYTF. The chain links TRBV6-1 to TRBJ1-2, with 11 positions matching TRBD1. CDR1 is MNHNS, CDR2 SASEGT, per germline. The CDR3 runs to 14 residues. The V gene end was trimmed by 6 bases and the J gene end by 8 bases; junction bases not matched to a gene: 8.

J is TRBJ2-5 and V is TRBV5-1, with D possibly TRBD2 on 6 matching bases. This CDR3 contains 14 residues. V was cut by 5 bases and J by 1 base, with 12 bases left in between. The germline V gene has CDR1 SGHRS and CDR2 YFSETQ. CDR3 sequence (DNA): TGCGCCAGCAGAATTATGACTAGCCAAGAGACCCAGTACTTC. Its protein is CASRIMTSQETQYF.

The chain employs TRBV18 and TRBJ2-1, with 8 bases lining up with TRBD2. Germline CDR1 reads KGHSH; CDR2 reads LQKENI. CDR3 length: 12 amino acids. The V segment lost 6 bases and the J segment 8 bases; nucleotides outside the gene matches: 3. In nucleotides, the CDR3 is TGTGCCAGCTCGCCGGGAGGGGATGAGCAGTTCTTC. Translated: CASSPGGDEQFF.

The genes are TRBV10-3 and TRBJ2-7; TRBD2 is a possible D gene (5 bases). The CDR3 totals 12 residues. V dropped 5 bases and J dropped 5 bases, with 10 bases sitting between them. Germline V gene data show CDR1 as ENHRY and CDR2 as SYGVKD. CDR3 in DNA: TGTGCCATCAGTCGAGAGGGTAACGAGCAGTACGTC. The encoded protein is CAISREGNEQYV.

The chain combines TRBV7-3 with TRBJ2-1; D is ambiguous. Germline-derived CDR1 and CDR2 are SGHTA and FQGTGA. This CDR3 spans 12 amino acids. The V end lost 5 bases, the J end lost 7 bases, and 9 bases lay between the germline ends. CDR3 bases: TGTGCCAGCAGCACCAACAGTAATGAGCAGTTCTTC. Protein sequence: CASSTNSNEQFF.

This clonotype has only a few counts. This chain connects TRBV18 to TRBJ1-1; no clear D. Per the germline V gene, CDR1 is KGHSH and CDR2 is LQKENI. The CDR3 covers 15 residues. The ends were cut back, 8 bases at V and 1 base at J, with 17 bases in the middle. The CDR3 region has the DNA TGTGCCAGCACAAGCTATTCGGACGGGAACACTGAAGCTTTCTTT. This encodes CASTSYSDGNTEAFF.

The genes are TRBV28 and TRBJ1-5; the match to TRBD1 covers 10 bases. This CDR3 is 17 amino acids long. Germline V gene sequence: CDR1 MDHEN, CDR2 SYDVKM. Unmatched junction bases numbered 9, after V lost 7 bases and J lost 0 bases. CDR3 bases: TGTGCCAGCACCACAGGACAGGGGGTGGATAGCAATCAGCCCCAGCATTTT. Protein product: CASTTGQGVDSNQPQHF.

V is TRBV3-1 and J is TRBJ1-2, with 7 bases fitting TRBD1. This CDR3 contains 16 residues. CDR1 and CDR2 from the germline V gene are LGHDT and YNNKEL (reference sequence). J was trimmed by 5 bases and V by 0 bases; bases with no gene match: 9. CDR3 residues: CASSQERRGRGYGYTF. CDR3 nucleotide sequence: TGTGCCAGCAGCCAAGAAAGGAGGGGGCGAGGGTATGGCTACACCTTC.

This clonotype was detected only a few times. The chain has TRBV15 and TRBJ2-6; D call uncertain. CDR3 length: 15 residues. Trimming shortened V by 0 bases and J by 2 bases, and 5 bases separated the two germline ends. Germline V CDR1 and CDR2: LNHNV, YYDKDF (reference sequence). The CDR3 DNA reads as TGTGCCACCAGCAGAGAAAGTGCTGGGGCCAACGTCCTGACTTTC. This codes for CATSRESAGANVLTF. Full variable domain (remainder filled in from reference TRBV15 and TRBJ2-6): DAMVIQNPRYQVTQFGKPVTLSCSQTLNHNVMYWYQQKSSQAPKLLFHYYDKDFNNEADTPDNFQSRRPNTSFCFLDIRSPGLGDTAMYLCATSRESAGANVLTFGAGSRLTVL.

The CDR3 DNA follows: TGTGCCAGCAGCTCGGGGGGGACCGGGGCCAACGTCCTGACTTTC. It yields the protein CASSSGGTGANVLTF. V and J are TRBV11-3 and TRBJ2-6, with 8 bases aligning to TRBD2. Trimming at V came to 4 bases and at J to 4 bases, leaving 3 bases not matched to a gene. Germline CDR1 reads SGHNT; CDR2 reads YENEEA. The CDR3 sequence is 15 residues long.

This clonotype was counted a few times. The CDR3, as DNA: TGCAGTGCCCCGTCTCCAGGTGGCGAGCAGTACTTC. It is translated as CSAPSPGGEQYF. The chain joins TRBV20-1 to TRBJ2-7, with D unclear. V lost 6 bases, J lost 6 bases, and 15 bases lay in between. This CDR3 has 12 amino acids. Germline V gene lookup returns CDR1 DFQATT and CDR2 SNEGSKA (reference sequence).

Ten or more counts support this clonotype. V and J are TRBV19 and TRBJ2-2; maybe TRBD1 (5 bases). Germline V lookup: CDR1 LNHDA, CDR2 SQIVND (reference sequence). Trimming removed 3 bases from V and 1 base from J, with 9 bases in between. The CDR3 sequence is 15 residues long. This CDR3 reads CASSIGAENTGELFF. In nucleotides, the CDR3 is TGTGCCAGTAGTATTGGGGCAGAGAACACCGGGGAGCTGTTTTTT. Filled out from reference TRBV19 and TRBJ2-2, the complete variable domain reads DGGITQSPKYLFRKEGQNVTLSCEQNLNHDAMYWYRQDPGQGLRLIYYSQIVNDFQKGDIAEGYSVSREKKESFPLTVTSAQKNPTAFYLCASSIGAENTGELFFGEGSRLTVL.

There are a few counts of this clonotype. This chain joins TRBV12-3 or TRBV12-4 and TRBJ2-3; TRBD1 matches 9 bases. Germline trimming cut 6 bases from V and 2 bases from J; bases unmatched to any gene: 9. The CDR3 contains 16 residues. DNA for the CDR3: TGTGCCAGCAGCCCCGGGACAGGGAAATACACAGATACGCAGTATTTT. Amino acid sequence: CASSPGTGKYTDTQYF.

The genes are TRBV7-2 and TRBJ1-6; D is possibly TRBD1 (5 bases). Trimming pared 5 bases from V and 7 bases from J, leaving 15 bases between. Germline V lookup: CDR1 SGHTA, CDR2 FQGNSA. The CDR3 consists of 15 residues. The CDR3 protein is CASSAGQARNSPLHF. The CDR3 DNA reads TGTGCCAGCAGCGCAGGGCAGGCTCGGAATTCACCCCTCCACTTT.

The chain has TRBV2 and TRBJ2-1, with 14 nucleotides matching TRBD2. Germline CDR1 SNHLY, CDR2 FYNNEI. V dropped 6 bases and J dropped 7; count of bases not matched to a gene: 8. The CDR3 has 16 residues. The CDR3 sequence: CASRFGGTSGGNEQFF. For the CDR3, the DNA is TGTGCCAGCAGGTTTGGGGGGACTAGCGGGGGTAATGAGCAGTTCTTC.

A few counts support this clonotype. V and J are TRBV24-1 and TRBJ2-7; D may be TRBD1 or TRBD2 (5 bases each). Germline V gives CDR1 KGHDR, CDR2 SFDVKD. The CDR3 spans 15 residues. The V gene lost 7 bases and the J gene lost 6 bases, with 21 bases spanning the gap. The DNA for the CDR3 is TGTGCCACCAGGACACGGGGCCCCGATCGTCCCGAGCAGTACTTC. Its translation: CATRTRGPDRPEQYF.

This clonotype was seen more than once but under ten times. This chain connects TRBV6-1 to TRBJ2-7; no definite D call. V dropped 3 bases and J dropped 4 bases, with 7 bases sitting between them. This CDR3 is built from 12 residues. Germline V gene data show CDR1 as MNHNS and CDR2 as SASEGT. DNA of the CDR3: TGTGCCAGCAGTGACTATAGGTACGAGCAGTACGTC. Its protein is CASSDYRYEQYV.

This clonotype was detected only a few times. The chain employs TRBV3-1 and TRBJ1-4; D unclear. CDR1 is LGHDT and CDR2 is YNNKEL in the germline V gene (reference sequence). The CDR3 is 12 residues long. V lost 1 base, J lost 8 bases, and 5 bases lay in between. The CDR3: CASSQVVEKLFF. The DNA of the CDR3 is TGTGCCAGCAGCCAAGTGGTGGAAAAACTGTTTTTT.

This clonotype was seen a handful of times. The V call is TRBV5-1, the J call TRBJ2-3; no clear D gene. The V and J ends lost 0 bases and 10 bases respectively, with 9 bases between them. CDR3 size: 12 residues. Germline V gene lookup returns CDR1 SGHRS and CDR2 YFSETQ. This chain's CDR3 is CASSLDLLAQYF. CDR3 nucleotide sequence: TGCGCCAGCAGCTTGGATCTCCTGGCGCAGTATTTT.

There are a few counts of this clonotype. The gene calls are TRBV7-9 and TRBJ1-1; 7 bases are a match to TRBD1. Looked up from germline, CDR1 is SEHNR and CDR2 is FQNEAQ (reference sequence). J gave up 1 base and V 5 bases, and 13 bases lay outside the gene matches. This CDR3 is 17 amino acids long. The CDR3, as DNA: TGTGCCAGCAGCCCGGGTGGTACAGGGGCTGCGAACACTGAAGCTTTCTTT. Protein product: CASSPGGTGAANTEAFF.

V usage is TRBV20-1 and J usage is TRBJ1-1; a possible D gene is TRBD1 (5 bases). Trimming pared 3 bases from V and 1 base from J, leaving 18 bases between. Germline V gene sequence: CDR1 DFQATT, CDR2 SNEGSKA (reference sequence). The length of the CDR3 is 16 residues. The CDR3: CSASAVRGGKNTEAFF. The DNA of the CDR3 is TGCAGTGCTAGCGCCGTACGGGGCGGAAAGAACACTGAAGCTTTCTTT.

The gene calls are TRBV6-1 and TRBJ1-2, with D possibly matching TRBD1 (6 bases). This CDR3 comprises 14 residues. With 3 bases removed from V and 8 bases from J, the gap between germline ends came to 16 bases. Germline V CDR1 and CDR2: MNHNS, SASEGT. The CDR3: CASSEGRGQVGYTF. In DNA, the CDR3 is TGTGCCAGCAGTGAGGGCAGGGGTCAAGTGGGCTACACCTTC.

This clonotype has just a few counts. The J gene is TRBJ2-3, the V gene TRBV5-5; TRBD1 matches 9 bases. CDR3 length: 13 amino acids. Germline CDR1 is SGHKS and CDR2 is YYEKEE (reference sequence). J was trimmed by 4 bases and V by 7 bases; bases with no gene match: 4. CDR3 amino acids: CASGGTGSDTQYF. The DNA of the CDR3 is TGTGCCAGCGGGGGGACAGGGTCAGATACGCAGTATTTT.

The chain links TRBV7-9 to TRBJ1-1; D is uncertain. V was shortened by 6 bases and J by 3 bases, with 14 bases between the two germline ends. The CDR3 loop spans 14 amino acids. Germline CDR1 is SEHNR and CDR2 is FQNEAQ (reference sequence). The CDR3, as DNA: TGTGCCAGCAGACGCCTCGAGGTCGACACTGAAGCTTTCTTT. Protein sequence: CASRRLEVDTEAFF.